This T cell receptor beta chain emerged from a study of blood T cell repertoires in COVID-19. In the authors' workflow: Reference gene primer amplification yielded estimated nucleated cell counts. The protocol was immunoSEQ multiplex PCR, while the TCRdb copy is restricted to in-frame clones and leaves out a portion. V and J calls and clone size come straight from that table; D and trimming were deduced from the DNA. In the table there are about 59,000 clones, around nine tenths of which are singletons. The CDR3 totals 13 residues. From germline, CDR1 is LNHDA and CDR2 SQIVND (reference sequence). V lost 6 bases, J lost 4 bases, and 13 bases lay in between.

The rearrangement links TRBV19 to TRBJ2-7; possibly TRBD1 for D (5 bases). This clonotype was sampled from a man at least 80 years old with acute or convalescent COVID-19. Input material: peripheral blood. In nucleotides, the CDR3 is TGTGCCAGTAGCGGAGACAGTAAATACGAGCAGTACTTC. Translated: CASSGDSKYEQYF.